This TCR beta chain was captured in a study of blood T cell repertoires in COVID-19. Study overall: Sites in the United States, Italy and Spain provided acute and convalescent COVID-19 samples. Sample material is recorded as cDNA or gDNA derived from T cells, B-cell-depleted T cells, or PBMCs.

Methods used by the authors: Estimated nucleated cell counts came from reference gene primer amplification. The table came from immunoSEQ multiplex PCR; TCRdb's copy has only in-frame clones and leaves some out. V, J and clone size are those of that table, while D and trimming were read from the DNA. The top ten hold 9.5% to 15% of the sample, which has some 100,000 clones, approximately 81% seen once. Only one count was recorded for this clone. The germline CDR1 and CDR2 sequences are SGHRS and YFSETQ. Trimming cost V 0 bases and J 10 bases; bases outside gene matches: 14. This CDR3 has 17 residues. Sequencing used peripheral blood. The chain combines TRBV5-1 with TRBJ2-1; 9 nucleotides match TRBD1. The receptor was isolated from a human donor in a cohort sampled during active COVID-19. CDR3 sequence (DNA): TGCGCCAGCAGCTTGGGACCAAGGACAGGGGTTTCTGGGGAGCAGTTCTTC. Encoded protein: CASSLGPRTGVSGEQFF.